This T cell receptor beta chain stems from a study of cytomegalovirus exposure and HLA in healthy donors. Study-wide findings and caveats: Accounts indicate the classifier identified cytomegalovirus status with strong specificity and sensitivity. First-cohort TCR clusters were later found to tend to co-occur in the 120 or so validation repertoires. Confirmation in vitro established that three CMV-associated chains were specific for CMV antigens.

Clones were sequenced by immunoSEQ multiplex PCR, and TCRdb holds only the in-frame ones, with some missing. The sample holds under 250,000 clones, approximately 82% seen once. The junction had 11 bases not matched to a gene; V was cut back by 5 bases and J by 3 bases. The CDR3 runs to 16 residues. Germline CDR1 MGHRA, CDR2 YSYEKL. The 120-subject validation cohort, separate from the approximately 660-subject first cohort, included the donors. This clone came up once. What it binds is not known. The chain recombines TRBV4-1 with TRBJ1-2, with 8 bases aligning to TRBD1. Sequences were obtained from PBMCs. The source of this sequence is a woman aged 18-35 years in good health and CMV-seronegative. The DNA for the CDR3 is TGCGCCAGCAGCTCTCACCGACAGGGGATCGACTATGGCTACACCTTC. Translating it yields CASSSHRQGIDYGYTF.